This T cell receptor (beta chain) was documented in a study of blood T cell repertoires in COVID-19. The wider study: From the United States, Italy and Spain came samples of acute and convalescent COVID-19.

This CDR3 has 17 residues. Germline CDR1 reads MNHEY; CDR2 reads SMNVEV (reference sequence). The J segment lost 10 bases and the V segment lost 1 base, leaving 14 bases of the junction unmatched. Only in-frame clones appear in the TCRdb table, and some are missing; sequencing was by immunoSEQ multiplex PCR. Found here are 190,000 or so clones, around 85% of them singletons; the top ten hold over 15%. Only a few counts were recorded for this clone. The chain employs TRBV27 and TRBJ2-2; 8 bases match TRBD2. The material sequenced was PBMCs or T cells enriched from blood (not recorded which). The sequence derives from a man aged 40-49 years who had recovered from COVID-19. Written as DNA, the CDR3 is TGTGCCAGCAGTTTATTTGCCAGCGGGAGTTTCTCTGCGGAGCTGTTTTTT. Amino acids: CASSLFASGSFSAELFF.